What follows is one T cell receptor beta chain and its context. What it recognizes is unknown. V shed 5 bases and J 2 bases; nucleotides not matched to a gene: 5. The CDR3 has 15 residues. CDR1 is LNHDA, CDR2 SQIVND, per germline (reference sequence). This specimen comes from a study of breast tumors, draining lymph nodes, adjacent tissues. Notes on the study in general: Compared with lymph nodes, tumors were less diverse; compared with nontumor tissue, more. The data were judged consistent with most tumor T cells coming from lymph node and expanding in tumor. Tumor and nontumor repertoires were significantly more similar in luminal-like than in basal-like breast cancer. Data only fit, rather than demonstrated, lymph node origin of most tumor T cells.

TCRdb used MiXCR to reprocess the multiplex PCR reads, holding one entry per CDR3 protein. The sample carries 60,000 to 70,000 distinct CDR3 sequences, around three fifths recorded once. The rearrangement uses TRBV19 and TRBJ2-7, with 11 bases matching TRBD2. This receptor was obtained from a female donor with breast cancer. Some clones in this sample may be carry-over from other donors' samples. Sequencing input: breast tumor tissue. CDR3 protein: CASSFGTSGPYEQYF. The CDR3 DNA sequence: TGTGCCAGTAGTTTCGGGACTAGCGGTCCCTACGAGCAGTACTTC.